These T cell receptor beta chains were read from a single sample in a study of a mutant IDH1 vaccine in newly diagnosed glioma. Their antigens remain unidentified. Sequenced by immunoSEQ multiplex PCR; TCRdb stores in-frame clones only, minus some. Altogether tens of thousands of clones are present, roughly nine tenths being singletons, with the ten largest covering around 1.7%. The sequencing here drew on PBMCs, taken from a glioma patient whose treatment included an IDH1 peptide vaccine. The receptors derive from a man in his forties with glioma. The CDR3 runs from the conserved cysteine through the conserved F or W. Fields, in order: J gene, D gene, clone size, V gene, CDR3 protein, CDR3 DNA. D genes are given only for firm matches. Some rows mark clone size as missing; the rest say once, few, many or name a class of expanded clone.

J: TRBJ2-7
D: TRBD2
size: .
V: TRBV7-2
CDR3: CASSLAFGLAASEQYF
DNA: TGTGCCAGCAGCTTAGCCTTCGGGCTAGCGGCGTCCGAGCAGTACTTC

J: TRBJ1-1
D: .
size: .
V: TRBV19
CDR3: CASSSRVNTEAFF
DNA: TGTGCCAGTAGTAGCAGGGTTAACACTGAAGCTTTCTTT

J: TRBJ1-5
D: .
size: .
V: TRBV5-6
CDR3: CASSFRGSNQPQHF
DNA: TGTGCCAGCAGCTTTCGGGGTAGCAATCAGCCCCAGCATTTT

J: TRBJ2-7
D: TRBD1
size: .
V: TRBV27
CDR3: CASAPGQNYEQYF
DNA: TGTGCCAGTGCGCCGGGACAGAACTACGAGCAGTACTTC

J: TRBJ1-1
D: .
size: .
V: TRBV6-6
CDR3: CASSYSIAGNTEAFF
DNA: TGTGCCAGCAGTTACTCGATAGCAGGGAATACTGAAGCTTTCTTT

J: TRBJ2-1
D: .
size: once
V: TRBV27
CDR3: CAQSTDYRSYNEQFF
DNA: TGTGCCCAATCGACCGACTACCGCTCCTACAATGAGCAGTTCTTC

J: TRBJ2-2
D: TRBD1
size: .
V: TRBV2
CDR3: CASSRQGANTGELFF
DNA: TGTGCCAGCAGTAGACAGGGCGCGAACACCGGGGAGCTGTTTTTT

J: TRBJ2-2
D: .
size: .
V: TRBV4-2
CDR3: CASSGMNTGELFF
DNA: TGTGCCAGCAGCGGGATGAACACCGGGGAGCTGTTTTTT

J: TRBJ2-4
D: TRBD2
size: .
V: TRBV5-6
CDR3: CASSRISSGPGNIQYF
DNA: TGTGCCAGCAGCCGAATATCTAGCGGGCCAGGGAACATTCAGTACTTC

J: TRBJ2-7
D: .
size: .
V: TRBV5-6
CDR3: CASSLAGTQEGEQYF
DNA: TGTGCCAGCAGCTTGGCCGGGACTCAGGAGGGCGAGCAGTACTTC

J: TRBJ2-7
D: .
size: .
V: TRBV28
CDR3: CASRQEYEQYF
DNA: TGTGCCAGCAGACAGGAGTACGAGCAGTACTTC

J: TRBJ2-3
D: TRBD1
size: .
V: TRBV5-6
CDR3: CASSFGGQFSTDTQYF
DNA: TGTGCCAGCAGCTTTGGGGGACAGTTTAGCACAGATACGCAGTATTTT

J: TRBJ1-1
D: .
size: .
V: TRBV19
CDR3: CASSIVSGGSEAFF
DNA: TGTGCCAGTAGTATAGTCTCTGGAGGTTCTGAAGCTTTCTTT

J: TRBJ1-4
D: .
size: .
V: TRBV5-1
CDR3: CASSPASTNEKLFF
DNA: TGCGCCAGCAGCCCGGCTTCAACTAATGAAAAACTGTTTTTT

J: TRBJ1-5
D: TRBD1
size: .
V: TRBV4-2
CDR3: CASSPDRGSNQPQHF
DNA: TGTGCCAGCAGCCCGGACAGGGGGAGCAATCAGCCCCAGCATTTT

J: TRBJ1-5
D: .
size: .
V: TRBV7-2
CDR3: CASSLRDGVWHF
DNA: TGTGCCAGCAGCTTGAGGGACGGCGTCTGGCATTTT

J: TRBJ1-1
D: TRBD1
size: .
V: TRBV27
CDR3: CASIPTDRVYGEAFF
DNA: TGTGCCAGCATTCCGACGGACAGGGTATATGGTGAAGCTTTCTTT

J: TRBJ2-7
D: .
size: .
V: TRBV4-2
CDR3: CASSQGRTALLTYEQYF
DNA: TGTGCCAGCAGCCAGGGCCGCACAGCGCTACTAACCTACGAGCAGTACTTC

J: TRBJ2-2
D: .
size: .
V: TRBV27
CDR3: CASSYLSNTGELFF
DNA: TGTGCCAGCAGTTATCTTTCGAACACCGGGGAGCTGTTTTTT

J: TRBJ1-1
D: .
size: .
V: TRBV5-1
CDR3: CASSKMAGGLTEAFF
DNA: TGCGCCAGCAGCAAAATGGCGGGGGGGCTCACTGAAGCTTTCTTT

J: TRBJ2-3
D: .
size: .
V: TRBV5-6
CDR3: CASSFRASTDTQYF
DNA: TGTGCCAGCAGCTTCAGAGCTAGCACAGATACGCAGTATTTT

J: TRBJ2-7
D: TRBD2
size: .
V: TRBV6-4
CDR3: CASSDLAGGTYEQYF
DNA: TGTGCCAGCAGTGACTTGGCGGGAGGGACCTACGAGCAGTACTTC

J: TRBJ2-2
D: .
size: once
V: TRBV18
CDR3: CASSLSLGTGELFF
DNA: TGTGCCAGCTCACTTTCGCTGGGCACCGGGGAGCTGTTTTTT

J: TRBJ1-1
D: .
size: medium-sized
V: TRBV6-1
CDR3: CASSEADGPAEAFF
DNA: TGTGCCAGCAGTGAAGCGGACGGCCCCGCTGAAGCTTTCTTT

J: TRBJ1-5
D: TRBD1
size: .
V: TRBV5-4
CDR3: CASSLQGQGNQPQHF
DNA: TGTGCCAGCAGCTTGCAGGGACAGGGGAATCAGCCCCAGCATTTT

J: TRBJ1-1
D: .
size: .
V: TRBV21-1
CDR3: CASSKKWKETDRAHTEAFF
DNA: TGTGCCAGCAGCAAAAAGTGGAAAGAGACAGACAGGGCCCACACTGAAGCTTTCTTT

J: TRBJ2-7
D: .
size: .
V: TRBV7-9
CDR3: CASSLGAALEQYF
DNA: TGTGCCAGCAGCTTAGGGGCCGCCCTCGAGCAGTACTTC

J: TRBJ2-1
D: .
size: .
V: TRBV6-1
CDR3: CASSEYRNEQFF
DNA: TGTGCCAGCAGTGAATATCGGAATGAGCAGTTCTTC

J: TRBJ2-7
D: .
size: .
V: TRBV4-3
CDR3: CASIVSRDGVSYEQYF
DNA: TGCGCCAGCATTGTGTCCCGGGACGGCGTTTCCTACGAGCAGTACTTC

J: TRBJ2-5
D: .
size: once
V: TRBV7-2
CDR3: CASRLFLAEETQYF
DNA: TGTGCCAGCAGACTATTCCTGGCGGAAGAGACCCAGTACTTC

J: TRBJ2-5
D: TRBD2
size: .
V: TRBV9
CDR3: CASSATAGTSALVGETQYF
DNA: TGTGCCAGCAGCGCAACGGCCGGGACTAGCGCCTTGGTGGGAGAGACCCAGTACTTC

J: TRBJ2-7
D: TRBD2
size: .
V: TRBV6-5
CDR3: CASSYSAGGTYEQYF
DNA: TGTGCCAGCAGTTACTCAGCGGGAGGCACCTACGAGCAGTACTTC

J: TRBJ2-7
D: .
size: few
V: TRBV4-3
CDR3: CASSQKGGGGEQYF
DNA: TGCGCCAGCAGCCAAAAGGGGGGCGGGGGAGAGCAGTACTTC

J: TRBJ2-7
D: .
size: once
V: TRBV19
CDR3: CASSIGGSREQYF
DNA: TGTGCCAGTAGTATTGGTGGGAGTCGCGAGCAGTACTTC

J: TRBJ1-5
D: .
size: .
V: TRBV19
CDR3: CASTATGSQPQHF
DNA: TGTGCCAGTACCGCGACAGGTAGTCAGCCCCAGCATTTT

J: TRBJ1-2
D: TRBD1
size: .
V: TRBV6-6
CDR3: CASSRPGQGFFGYTF
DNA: TGTGCCAGCAGTCGACCGGGACAGGGGTTCTTTGGCTACACCTTC

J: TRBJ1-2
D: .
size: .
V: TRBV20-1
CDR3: CSARDGYTF
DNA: TGCAGTGCCCGCGATGGCTACACCTTC

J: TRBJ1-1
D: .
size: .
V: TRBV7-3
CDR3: CASSLTGTRSDTEAFF
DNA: TGTGCCAGCAGCTTAACCGGGACGCGTTCCGACACTGAAGCTTTCTTT

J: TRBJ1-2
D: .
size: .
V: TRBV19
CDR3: CASSFAGYYGYTF
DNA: TGTGCCAGTAGTTTCGCAGGGTACTATGGCTACACCTTC

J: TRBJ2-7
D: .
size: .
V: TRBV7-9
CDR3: CASSPLETAVTF
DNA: TGTGCCAGCAGCCCCCTTGAGACCGCCGTTACTTTC

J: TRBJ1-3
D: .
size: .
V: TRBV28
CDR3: CASSLGGASGNTIYF
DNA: TGTGCCAGCAGTTTGGGGGGGGCCTCTGGAAACACCATATATTTT

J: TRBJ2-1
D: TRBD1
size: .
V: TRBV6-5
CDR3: CASSYDRGPYNEQFF
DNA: TGTGCCAGCAGCTATGACAGGGGGCCCTACAATGAGCAGTTCTTC

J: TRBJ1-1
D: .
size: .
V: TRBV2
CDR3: CASRRQDEAFF
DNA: TGTGCCAGCAGGAGACAGGATGAAGCTTTCTTT